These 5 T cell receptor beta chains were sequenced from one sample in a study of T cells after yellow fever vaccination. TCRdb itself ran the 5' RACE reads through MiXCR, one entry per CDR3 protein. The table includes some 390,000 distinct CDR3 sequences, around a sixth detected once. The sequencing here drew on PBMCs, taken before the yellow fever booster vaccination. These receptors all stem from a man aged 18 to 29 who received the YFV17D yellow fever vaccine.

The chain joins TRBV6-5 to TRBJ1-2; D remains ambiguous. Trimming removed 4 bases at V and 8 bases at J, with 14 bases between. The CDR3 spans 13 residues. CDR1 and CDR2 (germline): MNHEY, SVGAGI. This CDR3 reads CASSSQESRGYTF. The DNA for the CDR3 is TGTGCCAGCAGTTCTCAGGAAAGTAGAGGCTACACCTTC.

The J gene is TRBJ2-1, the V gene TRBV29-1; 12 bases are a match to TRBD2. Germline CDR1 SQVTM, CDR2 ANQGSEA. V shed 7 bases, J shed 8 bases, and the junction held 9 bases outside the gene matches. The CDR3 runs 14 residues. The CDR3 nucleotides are TGCAGCGCGGGAAGACTAGCGGGGGTTGATGAGCAGTTCTTC. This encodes CSAGRLAGVDEQFF.

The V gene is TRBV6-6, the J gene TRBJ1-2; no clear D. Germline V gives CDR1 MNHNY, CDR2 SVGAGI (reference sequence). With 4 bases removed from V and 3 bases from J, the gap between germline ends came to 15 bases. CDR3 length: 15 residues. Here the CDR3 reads CASSLSFRVDYGYTF. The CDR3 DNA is TGTGCCAGCAGTTTATCCTTCCGAGTAGACTATGGCTACACCTTC.

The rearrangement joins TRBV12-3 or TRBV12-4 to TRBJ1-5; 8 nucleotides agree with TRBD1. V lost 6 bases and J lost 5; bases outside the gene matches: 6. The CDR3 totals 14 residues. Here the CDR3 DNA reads TGTGCCAGCAGCCCGGACAGGGTCGATCAGCCCCAGCATTTT. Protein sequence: CASSPDRVDQPQHF.

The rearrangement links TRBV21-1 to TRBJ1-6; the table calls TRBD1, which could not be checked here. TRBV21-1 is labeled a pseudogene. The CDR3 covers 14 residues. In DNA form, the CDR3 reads TGTGCCAGCAACTCAGGGGGCCGGAATTCACCCCTCCACTTT. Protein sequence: CASNSGGRNSPLHF.